This T cell receptor beta chain is from a study of T cell responses to AZD1222 COVID-19 vaccine. The CDR3 consists of 11 residues. In germline, CDR1 is SQVTM, CDR2 ANQGSEA. V was trimmed by 7 bases and J by 3 bases, leaving 9 bases between them. About this clone itself: Antigen unknown.

Assay used: immunoSEQ multiplex PCR; TCRdb lists only in-frame clones, some missing. This sample carries about 150,000 clones, just under 95% of them seen once, and the ten largest clones take approximately 1.5%. Overall study findings and caveats: Donor demographics were predominantly white British with a female majority; clonal diversity may be underestimated. Only 5 to 7 AZD1222 recipients were seropositive at baseline.

This clonotype was sampled from an adult in good health. Source: peripheral blood, taken on day 0 of AZD1222 vaccination. The chain links TRBV29-1 to TRBJ1-2; D remains ambiguous. This chain's CDR3 is CSATAYYGYTF. The CDR3 bases are TGCAGCGCCACAGCCTACTATGGCTACACCTTC.